This TCR beta chain came from a study of blood T cell repertoires in COVID-19. Study overall: Nucleic acid was either cDNA or gDNA, and it came from T cells, B-cell-depleted T cells, or PBMCs.

A few counts support this clone. Followed over time, Seattle patients had been enrolled while infection was active. In the original analysis: Using reference gene primer amplification, nucleated cell counts were estimated. Profiling relied on immunoSEQ multiplex PCR, and the TCRdb table lists in-frame clones only, not all of them. V, J and clone size reflect that table, while D and trimming were determined from the DNA. The sample consists of around 100,000 clones, about four fifths of them appearing once. After removal of 1 base from V and 2 bases from J, the junction contained 5 bases not matched to a gene. Germline V lookup: CDR1 MNHNS, CDR2 SASEGT. This CDR3 is 15 amino acids long.

V usage is TRBV6-1 and J usage is TRBJ2-7, with 7 bases fitting TRBD2. The sequencing sample was made of peripheral blood. This receptor was taken from an elderly man with COVID-19, enrolled during active disease. The CDR3 loop is CASSEGPGGTYEQYF. The CDR3 coding sequence is TGTGCCAGCAGTGAAGGTCCGGGGGGAACCTACGAGCAGTACTTC.